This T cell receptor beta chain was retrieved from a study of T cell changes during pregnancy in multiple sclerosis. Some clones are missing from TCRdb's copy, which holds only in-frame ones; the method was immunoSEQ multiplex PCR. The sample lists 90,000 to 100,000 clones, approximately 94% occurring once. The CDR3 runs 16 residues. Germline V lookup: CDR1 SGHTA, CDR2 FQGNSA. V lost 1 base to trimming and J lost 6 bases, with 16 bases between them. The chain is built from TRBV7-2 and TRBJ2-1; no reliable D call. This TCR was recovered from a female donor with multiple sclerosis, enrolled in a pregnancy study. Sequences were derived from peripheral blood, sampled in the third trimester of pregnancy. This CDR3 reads CASSLDLLLLFNEQFF. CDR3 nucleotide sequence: TGTGCCAGCAGCTTAGACTTGCTTCTGCTGTTCAATGAGCAGTTCTTC.